The 2 T cell receptor beta chains below come from one sample, sequenced in a study of post-analysis software for immune sequencing data. Broader study findings: Five TRBV segments were more frequent in patients than controls; TRBV5-6, TRBV5-1 and TRBV20-1 belonged to this group.

TCR beta cDNA libraries had unique molecular identifiers. From the PCR reads, TCRdb called clonotypes with MiXCR, one entry per CDR3 protein. The sample includes about 540,000 distinct CDR3 sequences, approximately 34% of them seen just once. Antigen specificity for these receptors is unknown. The source material was blood. The origin of the receptors is a girl between 2 and 17 years old with multiple sclerosis.

Notes on this clonotype: One end of the junction is discordant with germline, which a read error may explain. The rearrangement uses TRBV12-3 or TRBV12-4 and TRBJ2-5, with TRBD1 identical over 7 bases. The CDR3 spans 17 residues. The CDR3 spells CAGSYQGTDLLQETQYF. CDR3 in DNA: TGTGCCGGCAGCTATCAAGGGACAGACCTACTCCAAGAAACCCAGTACTTC.

The rearrangement uses TRBV20-1 and TRBJ2-3, with D possibly TRBD2 on 6 matching bases. CDR3 length: 14 residues. The germline V gene encodes CDR1 DFQATT and CDR2 SNEGSKA (reference sequence). Trimming took 5 bases from V and 6 from J, leaving 18 bases between them. The CDR3 DNA sequence: TGCAGTGCTCTGCAATACCGGGACTCCGATACGCAGTATTTT. Its translation: CSALQYRDSDTQYF.